A single sample gave rise to the 22 T cell receptor beta chains below, sequenced in a study of cytomegalovirus exposure and HLA in healthy donors. This table comes from immunoSEQ multiplex PCR, and its TCRdb copy is limited to in-frame clones, with some not included. The table shows under 250,000 clones, with roughly 83% occurring only once. The specimen was PBMCs. The receptor set was obtained from a woman between 18 and 30 years old in good health and CMV-seronegative.

The chain combines TRBV30 with TRBJ2-5; perhaps TRBD1 as D (6 bases). Germline-derived CDR1 and CDR2 are GTSNPN and SVGIG (reference sequence). The CDR3 extends over 13 amino acids. Trimming removed 2 bases from V and 3 bases from J, with 10 bases in between. Here the CDR3 reads CAWSLGAEETQYF. In DNA form, the CDR3 reads TGTGCCTGGAGTCTGGGGGCCGAAGAGACCCAGTACTTC.

This rearrangement joins TRBV13 to TRBJ1-6; D gene unclear. Germline loops: CDR1 PRHDT, CDR2 FYEKMQ (reference sequence). CDR3 length equals 12 residues. Trimming pared 1 base from V and 5 bases from J, leaving 0 bases between. CDR3 residues: CASSLDNSPLHF. The CDR3 coding sequence is TGTGCCAGCAGCTTAGATAATTCACCCCTCCACTTT.

This chain connects TRBV6-6 to TRBJ2-1, with D uncertain. Germline V CDR1 and CDR2: MNHNY, SVGAGI (reference sequence). V was cut by 0 bases and J by 6 bases, with 12 bases left in between. This CDR3 comprises 15 residues. The CDR3 protein is CASSYSFSSGNEQFF. CDR3 sequence (DNA): TGTGCCAGCAGTTACTCTTTCTCCTCCGGCAATGAGCAGTTCTTC.

The rearrangement links TRBV27 to TRBJ2-3; TRBD2 matches 8 bases. V gave up 0 bases and J gave up 1 base; unmatched junction bases: 0. Germline V gives CDR1 MNHEY, CDR2 SMNVEV (reference sequence). The CDR3 covers 15 residues. The CDR3 loop is CASSLSGRGTDTQYF. DNA of the CDR3: TGTGCCAGCAGTTTATCCGGGAGGGGCACAGATACGCAGTATTTT.

This chain's CDR3 is CASSEWGNTEAFF. The CDR3 nucleotides are TGCGCCAGCAGTGAATGGGGGAACACTGAAGCTTTCTTT. The chain recombines TRBV10-1 with TRBJ1-1; D uncertain. V was pared by 3 bases and J by 1 base, with 6 bases between. CDR1 WNHNN and CDR2 SYGVQD come from the germline V gene (reference sequence). The CDR3 covers 13 residues.

The chain couples TRBV7-9 to TRBJ1-2; weak D call: TRBD1 (6 bases). Trimming shortened V by 0 bases and J by 0 bases, and 14 bases separated the two germline ends. In germline, CDR1 is SEHNR, CDR2 FQNEAQ (reference sequence). The CDR3 loop spans 17 amino acids. CDR3 sequence: CASSLASRGRANYGYTF. The CDR3 DNA reads as TGTGCCAGCAGCTTAGCATCCAGGGGACGAGCTAACTATGGCTACACCTTC.

The gene calls are TRBV6-1 and TRBJ1-1; possibly TRBD1 for D (5 bases). The CDR3 has 14 amino acids. V was trimmed by 6 bases and J by 2 bases, leaving 13 bases between them. Germline V gene lookup returns CDR1 MNHNS and CDR2 SASEGT. The CDR3 sequence is CASSLGRINTEAFF. DNA for the CDR3: TGTGCCAGCAGCCTGGGACGGATCAACACTGAAGCTTTCTTT.

The V and J genes are TRBV27 and TRBJ2-3; 10 nucleotides line up with TRBD2. CDR1 is MNHEY, CDR2 SMNVEV, per germline (reference sequence). V lost 5 bases to trimming and J lost 2 bases; unmatched junction nucleotides: 13. The CDR3 runs to 18 residues. The CDR3 region has the DNA TGTGCCAGCAGTCCCGGGGATCTAGCGGGAGCCCTCACAGATACGCAGTATTTT. This sequence encodes CASSPGDLAGALTDTQYF.

The genes are TRBV5-1 and TRBJ2-7, with 8 bases that match TRBD2. The CDR3 extends over 17 amino acids. Trimming took 5 bases from V and 2 from J; bases not matched to a gene: 15. Germline V gives CDR1 SGHRS, CDR2 YFSETQ. The CDR3 coding sequence is TGCGCCAGCAGGTTAGGACTAGCTGAAGCCTCACCCTACGAGCAGTACTTC. Translating gives CASRLGLAEASPYEQYF.

This clone turned up a few times. The chain joins TRBV18 to TRBJ1-2; D gene ambiguous. V gave up 6 bases and J gave up 4 bases, with 21 bases separating them. Germline assignment: CDR1 KGHSH and CDR2 LQKENI. The CDR3 contains 16 residues. The CDR3 spells CASSARELGIAYGYTF. The CDR3 coding sequence is TGTGCCAGCTCCGCCCGTGAGCTTGGGATTGCCTATGGCTACACCTTC.

This clone showed up just a few times. CDR3 residues: CSIRPQGAYGYTF. The CDR3 bases are TGCAGCATCCGCCCACAGGGTGCCTATGGCTACACCTTC. This rearrangement joins TRBV29-1 to TRBJ1-2, with TRBD1 as a possible D gene (6 bases). The CDR3 runs to 13 residues. V was trimmed by 8 bases and J by 4 bases, leaving 17 bases between them. The germline gives CDR1 SQVTM, CDR2 ANQGSEA.

CDR3 in amino acids: CATSREENTEAFF. DNA of the CDR3: TGTGCCACCAGCAGAGAGGAGAACACTGAAGCTTTCTTT. The chain links TRBV15 to TRBJ1-1; D is unresolved. V was cut by 0 bases and J by 1 base, with 3 bases left in between. This CDR3 has 13 residues. Germline CDR1 and CDR2: LNHNV and YYDKDF (reference sequence).

CDR3 in DNA: TGTGCCGTACGTAGGGGTGAGACCCAGTACTTC. Translating gives CAVRRGETQYF. The V and J genes are TRBV30 and TRBJ2-5; weak D call: TRBD1 (5 bases). The CDR3 is 11 residues long. V was shortened by 8 bases and J by 5 bases, with 12 bases between the two germline ends. The V gene's germline CDR1 is GTSNPN and CDR2 SVGIG (reference sequence).

V usage is TRBV6-1 and J usage is TRBJ1-5, with D unclear. V lost 4 bases to trimming and J lost 8 bases, with 21 bases between them. Germline V gene sequence: CDR1 MNHNS, CDR2 SASEGT. The CDR3 consists of 16 residues. CDR3 coding DNA: TGTGCCAGCAGTGGAACGTTGCTGTCCTCCTCGGAGCCCCAGCATTTT. Amino acids: CASSGTLLSSSEPQHF.

The chain is built from TRBV5-1 and TRBJ1-1, with 9 positions matching TRBD1. Germline-derived CDR1 and CDR2 are SGHRS and YFSETQ. With V trimmed by 4 bases and J by 0 bases, 13 bases remained unmatched. CDR3 size: 18 residues. The CDR3 here is CASSPGTGSLVMNTEAFF. For the CDR3, the DNA is TGCGCCAGCAGCCCCGGGACAGGGTCCCTTGTGATGAACACTGAAGCTTTCTTT.

The V call is TRBV18, the J call TRBJ1-1; TRBD1 might be the D (6 bases). V lost 3 bases and J 7 bases, leaving 12 bases between the germline ends. Germline assignment: CDR1 KGHSH and CDR2 LQKENI. The length of the CDR3 is 13 residues. The CDR3 sequence: CASSPQGLVEAFF. CDR3 nucleotides: TGTGCCAGCTCACCTCAGGGGTTAGTTGAAGCTTTCTTT. Based on the CDR3 plus reference TRBV18 and TRBJ1-1, the full variable domain is NAGVMQNPRHLVRRRGQEARLRCSPMKGHSHVYWYRQLPEEGLKFMVYLQKENIIDESGMPKERFSAEFPKEGPSILRIQQVVRGDSAAYFCASSPQGLVEAFFGQGTRLTVV.

This chain links TRBV29-1 with TRBJ2-1, with 11 bases that match TRBD1. The V gene's germline CDR1 is SQVTM and CDR2 ANQGSEA. V was clipped by 2 bases and J by 8 bases; unmatched bases: 5. CDR3 length: 14 amino acids. Here the CDR3 DNA reads TGCAGCGTTGAACGGGGGACAGGGGGACATGAGCAGTTCTTC. Residues: CSVERGTGGHEQFF.

V and J are TRBV30 and TRBJ2-7; TRBD1 matches 11 bases. V shed 7 bases, J shed 1 base, and the junction held 3 bases outside the gene matches. There are 13 residues in the CDR3. Germline loops: CDR1 GTSNPN, CDR2 SVGIG (reference sequence). CDR3 in DNA: TGTGCCTCGGGGACAGGGGGGTCCTACGAGCAGTACTTC. It translates to CASGTGGSYEQYF.

This rearrangement joins TRBV18 to TRBJ1-5; 8 bases map to TRBD1. This CDR3 region has 15 residues. Germline V lookup: CDR1 KGHSH, CDR2 LQKENI. V was clipped by 3 bases and J by 1 base; unmatched bases: 2. Here the CDR3 reads CASSPTGASNQPQHF. CDR3 nucleotide sequence: TGTGCCAGCTCACCGACAGGGGCAAGCAATCAGCCCCAGCATTTT.

This clone showed up just a few times. The chain combines TRBV18 with TRBJ1-5; the D is unclear. The germline V gene encodes CDR1 KGHSH and CDR2 LQKENI. The CDR3 loop spans 15 amino acids. Between the trimmed V and J ends, which lost 0 bases and 3 bases, there was a span of 9 bases. The CDR3 spells CASSPPTAPNQPQHF. CDR3 sequence (DNA): TGTGCCAGCTCACCACCGACGGCACCCAATCAGCCCCAGCATTTT.

The chain recombines TRBV9 with TRBJ2-1; 8 positions agree with TRBD2. The germline CDR1 and CDR2 sequences are SGDLS and YYNGEE. V trimming: 3 bases; J trimming: 3 bases; junction bases outside the gene matches: 5. CDR3 length: 15 residues. The CDR3 DNA reads TGTGCCAGCAGCGAACTAGCGGTGGACTACAATGAGCAGTTCTTC. Translated, it gives CASSELAVDYNEQFF.

The table lists this clone with a count of one. This sequence joins TRBV13 and TRBJ2-7, with D perhaps given as TRBD1 or TRBD2 (5 bases each). Germline CDR1 PRHDT, CDR2 FYEKMQ (reference sequence). Trimming removed 4 bases from V and 6 bases from J, with 19 bases in between. The CDR3 sequence is 15 residues long. This chain's CDR3 is CASSSRDDLGGEQYF. DNA for the CDR3: TGTGCCAGCAGCTCTCGGGACGACCTAGGAGGCGAGCAGTACTTC.